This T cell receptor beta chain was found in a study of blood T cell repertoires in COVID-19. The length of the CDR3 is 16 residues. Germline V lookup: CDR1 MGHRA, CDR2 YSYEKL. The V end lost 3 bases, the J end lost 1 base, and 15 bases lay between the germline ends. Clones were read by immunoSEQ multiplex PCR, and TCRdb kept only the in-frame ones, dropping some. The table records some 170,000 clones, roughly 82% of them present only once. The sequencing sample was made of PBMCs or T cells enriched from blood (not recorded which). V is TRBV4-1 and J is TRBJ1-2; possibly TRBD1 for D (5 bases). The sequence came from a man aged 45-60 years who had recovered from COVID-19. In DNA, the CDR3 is TGCGCCAGCAGCCAGGTTTGGACAAACTTTAACTATGGCTACACCTTC. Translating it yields CASSQVWTNFNYGYTF.